The next 10 T cell receptor beta chains were all read from a single sample in a study of glioma-infiltrating T cells. Amplification of TCR alpha and beta CDR3 regions from RNA used iRepertoire nested multiplex PCR. TCRdb redid the calling of the multiplex PCR reads with MiXCR, one entry per CDR3 protein. This sample has about 210,000 distinct CDR3 sequences; roughly a third occur once, and the top ten carry about 19%. The sample taken for sequencing was glioma tissue, nonneoplastic brain tissue, or PBMCs (not recorded which). All receptors derive from a human donor with low-grade glioma or glioblastoma, undergoing nonglioma brain surgery, or in good health (not recorded which).

A remark on this clonotype: This may come from a read error, since a much larger clone is one base off. The rearrangement links TRBV4-1 to TRBJ2-3; perhaps TRBD1 as D (6 bases). There are 13 residues in the CDR3. Germline CDR1 and CDR2: MGHRA and YSYEKL. Between the trimmed V and J ends, which lost 1 base and 9 bases, there was a span of 11 bases. The CDR3 sequence: CASSQAEGETQYF. CDR3 coding DNA: TGCGCCAGCAGCCAAGCAGAGGGGGAGACGCAGTATTTT.

This clonotype appeared many times. V gene TRBV25-1 combines with J gene TRBJ2-5; 12 bases align to TRBD1. Germline assignment: CDR1 MGHDK and CDR2 SYGVNS. The CDR3 spans 16 residues. V dropped 6 bases and J dropped 1; count of bases not matched to a gene: 6. Here the CDR3 reads CASRAGTGGLQETQYF. CDR3 bases: TGTGCCAGCAGGGCCGGGACAGGGGGCCTCCAAGAGACCCAGTACTTC.

The V gene is TRBV6-1, the J gene TRBJ2-1; D not resolved. The CDR3 runs 16 residues. The ends were cut back, 5 bases at V and 3 bases at J, with 17 bases in the middle. Germline CDR1 and CDR2: MNHNS and SASEGT. CDR3 in DNA: TGTGCCAGCAGTCACCCCGGGTCCCCGGTCTACAATGAGCAGTTCTTC. This codes for CASSHPGSPVYNEQFF.

This clonotype was observed a few times. This sequence joins TRBV18 and TRBJ1-6; TRBD1 is a possible D gene (6 bases). Germline V gene sequence: CDR1 KGHSH, CDR2 LQKENI. The CDR3 contains 15 residues. The V end was cut by 4 bases, the J end by 8 bases, with 15 bases between. CDR3 nucleotide sequence: TGTGCCAGCTCACAACGACAGGTCGAGGATTCACCCCTCCACTTT. This translates into CASSQRQVEDSPLHF.

This chain's CDR3 is CASSRDSGNTIYF. CDR3 in DNA: TGCGCCAGCAGCAGGGACAGTGGAAACACCATATATTTT. This chain joins TRBV5-1 and TRBJ1-3; 7 nucleotides agree with TRBD1. The junction had 1 base not matched to a gene; V was cut back by 4 bases and J by 3 bases. This CDR3 spans 13 amino acids. Germline-derived CDR1 and CDR2 are SGHRS and YFSETQ. The entire variable domain, with the rest obtained from reference TRBV5-1 and TRBJ1-3, is as follows: KAGVTQTPRYLIKTRGQQVTLSCSPISGHRSVSWYQQTPGQGLQFLFEYFSETQRNKGNFPGRFSGRQFSNSRSEMNVSTLELGDSALYLCASSRDSGNTIYFGEGSWLTVV.

This clonotype came up a few times. This chain uses TRBV29-1 with TRBJ2-5, with a possible D match to TRBD1 (6 bases). Trimming removed 4 bases at V and 0 bases at J, with 9 bases between. CDR1 is SQVTM, CDR2 ANQGSEA, per germline. The CDR3 contains 13 residues. In nucleotides, the CDR3 is TGCAGCGTTGGACAGGCCCACCAAGAGACCCAGTACTTC. Translating gives CSVGQAHQETQYF. Combining the CDR3 with reference TRBV29-1 and TRBJ2-5 gives the whole variable domain SAVISQKPSRDICQRGTSLTIQCQVDSQVTMMFWYRQQPGQSLTLIATANQGSEATYESGFVIDKFPISRPNLTFSTLTVSNMSPEDSSIYLCSVGQAHQETQYFGPGTRLLVL.

The sample holds many counts of this clonotype. The genes are TRBV20-1 and TRBJ1-5, with TRBD1 matching 8 bases. Germline V gives CDR1 DFQATT, CDR2 SNEGSKA (reference sequence). V shed 6 bases, J shed 6 bases, and the junction held 10 bases outside the gene matches. There are 14 residues in the CDR3. CDR3 DNA: TGCAGTGCAAGACAGGGGTCAGGGTCTCAGCCCCAGCATTTT. This encodes CSARQGSGSQPQHF.

The V gene is TRBV25-1, the J gene TRBJ1-1; no definite D call. CDR1 and CDR2 (germline): MGHDK, SYGVNS. This CDR3 comprises 14 residues. With 2 bases removed from V and 2 bases from J, the gap between germline ends came to 9 bases. CDR3 protein: CASSEVLVNTEAFF. In nucleotides, the CDR3 is TGTGCCAGCAGTGAAGTGTTGGTAAACACTGAAGCTTTCTTT.

This clonotype showed up many times. V usage is TRBV20-1 and J usage is TRBJ2-1; no firm D call. Germline V CDR1 and CDR2: DFQATT, SNEGSKA (reference sequence). The CDR3 has 14 amino acids. With 1 base removed from V and 0 bases from J, the gap between germline ends came to 7 bases. The CDR3 DNA is TGCAGTGCTAGAGCGGCCGTCTCCTACAATGAGCAGTTCTTC. Encoded protein: CSARAAVSYNEQFF.

The table lists this clonotype with a count of one. This sequence may be a read error, since a much larger clone differs from it by one base. The chain carries TRBV18 and TRBJ2-7; D is ambiguous. This CDR3 spans 16 amino acids. Trimming removed 6 bases from V and 0 bases from J, with 18 bases in between. Germline CDR1 is KGHSH and CDR2 is LQKENI. For the CDR3, the DNA is TGTGCCAGCTCCCCCACAACCGTACAGTCCTCCTACGAGCAGTACTTC. Translated: CASSPTTVQSSYEQYF.